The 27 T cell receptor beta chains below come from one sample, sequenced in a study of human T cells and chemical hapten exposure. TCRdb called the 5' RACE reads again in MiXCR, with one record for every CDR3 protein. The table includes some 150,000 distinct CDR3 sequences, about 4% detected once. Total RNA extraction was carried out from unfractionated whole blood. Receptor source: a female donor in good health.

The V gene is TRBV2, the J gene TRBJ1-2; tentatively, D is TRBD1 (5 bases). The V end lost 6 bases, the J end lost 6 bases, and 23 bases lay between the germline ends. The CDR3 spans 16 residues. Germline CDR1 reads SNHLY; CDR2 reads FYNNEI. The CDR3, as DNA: TGTGCCAGCAGACGAAGGGCAGGGAGGGTAGGGGATGGCTACACCTTC. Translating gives CASRRRAGRVGDGYTF.

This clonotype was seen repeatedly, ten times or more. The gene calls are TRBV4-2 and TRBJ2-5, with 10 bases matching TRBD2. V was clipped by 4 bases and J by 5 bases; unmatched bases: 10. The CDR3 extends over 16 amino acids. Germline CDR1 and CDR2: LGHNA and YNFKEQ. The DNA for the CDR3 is TGTGCCAGCAGCCCCTCCAGTAGCGGGGGGTCGGAGACCCAGTACTTC. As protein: CASSPSSSGGSETQYF.

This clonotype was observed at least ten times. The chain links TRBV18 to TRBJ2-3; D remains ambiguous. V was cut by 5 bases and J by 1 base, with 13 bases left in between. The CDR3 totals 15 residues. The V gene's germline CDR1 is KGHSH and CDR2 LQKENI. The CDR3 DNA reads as TGTGCCAGCTCATCTTTTGACGAGGGCACAGATACGCAGTATTTT. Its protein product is CASSSFDEGTDTQYF.

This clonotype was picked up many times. The CDR3 sequence is CSVEITRPEAFF. In DNA, the CDR3 is TGCAGCGTTGAAATTACCCGCCCTGAAGCTTTCTTT. This rearrangement joins TRBV29-1 to TRBJ1-1; D not resolved. CDR1 is SQVTM and CDR2 is ANQGSEA in the germline V gene. V was clipped by 2 bases and J by 6 bases, with 10 bases between them. This CDR3 spans 12 amino acids. The entire variable domain, with the rest obtained from reference TRBV29-1 and TRBJ1-1, is as follows: SAVISQKPSRDICQRGTSLTIQCQVDSQVTMMFWYRQQPGQSLTLIATANQGSEATYESGFVIDKFPISRPNLTFSTLTVSNMSPEDSSIYLCSVEITRPEAFFGQGTRLTVV.

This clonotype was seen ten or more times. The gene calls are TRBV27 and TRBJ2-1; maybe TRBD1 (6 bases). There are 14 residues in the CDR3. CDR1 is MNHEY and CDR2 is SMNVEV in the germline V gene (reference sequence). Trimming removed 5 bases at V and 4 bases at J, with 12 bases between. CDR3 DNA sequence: TGTGCCAGCAGTCCACAGGACAGATACAATGAGCAGTTCTTC. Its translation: CASSPQDRYNEQFF.

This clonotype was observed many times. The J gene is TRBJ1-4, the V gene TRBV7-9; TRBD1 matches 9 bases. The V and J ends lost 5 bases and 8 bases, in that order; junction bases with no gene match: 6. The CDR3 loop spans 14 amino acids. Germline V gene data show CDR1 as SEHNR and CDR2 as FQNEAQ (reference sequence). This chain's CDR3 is CASSATGGREKLFF. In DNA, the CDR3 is TGTGCCAGCAGCGCGACAGGGGGGCGCGAAAAACTGTTTTTT.

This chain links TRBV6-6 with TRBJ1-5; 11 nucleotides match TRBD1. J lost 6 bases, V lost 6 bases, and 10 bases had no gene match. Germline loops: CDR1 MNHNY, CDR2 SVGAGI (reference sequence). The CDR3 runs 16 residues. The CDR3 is CASRRGQGGWSQPQHF. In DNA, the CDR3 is TGTGCCAGCAGGCGGGGACAGGGGGGATGGAGTCAGCCCCAGCATTTT.

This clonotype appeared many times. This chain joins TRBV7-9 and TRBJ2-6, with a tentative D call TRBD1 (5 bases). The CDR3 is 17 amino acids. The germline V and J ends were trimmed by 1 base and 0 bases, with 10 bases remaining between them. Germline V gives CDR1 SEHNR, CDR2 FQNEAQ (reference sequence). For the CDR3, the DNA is TGTGCCAGCAGCTTAGACAGGACGTACTCTGGGGCCAACGTCCTGACTTTC. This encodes CASSLDRTYSGANVLTF. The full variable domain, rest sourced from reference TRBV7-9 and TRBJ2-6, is DTGVSQNPRHKITKRGQNVTFRCDPISEHNRLYWYRQTLGQGPEFLTYFQNEAQLEKSRLLSDRFSAERPKGSFSTLEIQRTEQGDSAMYLCASSLDRTYSGANVLTFGAGSRLTVL.

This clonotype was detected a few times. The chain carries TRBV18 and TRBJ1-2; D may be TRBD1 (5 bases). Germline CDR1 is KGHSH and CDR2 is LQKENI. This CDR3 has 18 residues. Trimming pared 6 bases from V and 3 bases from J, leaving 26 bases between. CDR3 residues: CASSLPPTVYPIDYGYTF. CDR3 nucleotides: TGTGCCAGCTCTCTCCCACCGACAGTATACCCTATAGACTATGGCTACACCTTC.

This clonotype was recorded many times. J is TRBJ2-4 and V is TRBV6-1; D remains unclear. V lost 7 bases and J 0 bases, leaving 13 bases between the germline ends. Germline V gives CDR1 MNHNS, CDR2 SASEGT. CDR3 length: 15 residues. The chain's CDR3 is CASNEDIIAKNIQYF. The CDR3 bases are TGTGCCAGCAACGAGGATATAATAGCCAAAAACATTCAGTACTTC.

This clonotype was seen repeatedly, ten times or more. The chain's CDR3 is CASRDGSGANVLTF. The CDR3, as DNA: TGTGCCAGCAGGGACGGATCTGGGGCCAACGTCCTGACTTTC. This chain uses TRBV6-6 with TRBJ2-6; D ambiguous. CDR1 is MNHNY and CDR2 is SVGAGI in the germline V gene (reference sequence). The CDR3 runs to 14 residues. Trimming removed 6 bases from V and 1 base from J, with 7 bases in between.

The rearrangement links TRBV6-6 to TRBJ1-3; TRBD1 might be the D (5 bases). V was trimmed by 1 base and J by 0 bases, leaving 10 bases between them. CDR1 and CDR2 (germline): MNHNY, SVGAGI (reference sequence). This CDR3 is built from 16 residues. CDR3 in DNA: TGTGCCAGCAGTTACTTATCAGGGATCTCTGGAAACACCATATATTTT. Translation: CASSYLSGISGNTIYF.

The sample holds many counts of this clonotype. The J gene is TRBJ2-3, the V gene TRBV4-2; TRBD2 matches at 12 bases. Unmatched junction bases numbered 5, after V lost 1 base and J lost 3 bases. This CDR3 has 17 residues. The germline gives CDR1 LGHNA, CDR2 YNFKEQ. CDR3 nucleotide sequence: TGTGCCAGCAGCCAAGTCTCTAGCGGGGGGGAGACAGATACGCAGTATTTT. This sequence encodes CASSQVSSGGETDTQYF.

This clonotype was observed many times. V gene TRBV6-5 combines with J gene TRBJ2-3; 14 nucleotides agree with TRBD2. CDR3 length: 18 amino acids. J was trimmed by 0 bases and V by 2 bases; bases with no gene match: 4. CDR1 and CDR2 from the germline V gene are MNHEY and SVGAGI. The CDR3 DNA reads TGTGCCAGCAGTTACGGGACTAGCGGGGGCCGTAGCACAGATACGCAGTATTTT. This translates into CASSYGTSGGRSTDTQYF.

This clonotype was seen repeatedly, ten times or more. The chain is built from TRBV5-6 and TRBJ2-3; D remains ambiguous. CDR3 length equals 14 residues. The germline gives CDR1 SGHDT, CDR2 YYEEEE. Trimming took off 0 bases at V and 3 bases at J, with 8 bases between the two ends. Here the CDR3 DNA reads TGTGCCAGCAGCTTGGATGCCGGAACAGATACGCAGTATTTT. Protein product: CASSLDAGTDTQYF.

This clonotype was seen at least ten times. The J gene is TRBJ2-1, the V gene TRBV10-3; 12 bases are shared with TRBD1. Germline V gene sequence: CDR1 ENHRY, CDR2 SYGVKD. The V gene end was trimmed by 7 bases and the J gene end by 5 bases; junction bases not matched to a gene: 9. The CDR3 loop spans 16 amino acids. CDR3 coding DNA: TGTGCCATCAACCCCGGGGACAGGGGGCCCGACAATGAGCAGTTCTTC. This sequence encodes CAINPGDRGPDNEQFF.

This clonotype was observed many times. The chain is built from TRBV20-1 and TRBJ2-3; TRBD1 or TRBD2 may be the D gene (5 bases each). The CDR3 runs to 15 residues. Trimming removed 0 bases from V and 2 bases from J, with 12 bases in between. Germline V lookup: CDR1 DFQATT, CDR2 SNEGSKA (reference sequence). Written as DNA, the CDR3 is TGCAGTGCTAGAGATAGGGGCGGGCCCACAGATACGCAGTATTTT. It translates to CSARDRGGPTDTQYF.

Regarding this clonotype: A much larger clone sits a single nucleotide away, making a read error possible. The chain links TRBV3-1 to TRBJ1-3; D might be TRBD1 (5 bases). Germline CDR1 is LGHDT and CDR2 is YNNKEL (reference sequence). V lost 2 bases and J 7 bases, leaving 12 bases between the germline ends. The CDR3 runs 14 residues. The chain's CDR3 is CASSQRGAGNTIYF. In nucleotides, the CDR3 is TGTGCCAGCAGCCAAAGGGGTGCGGGGAACACCATATATTTT.

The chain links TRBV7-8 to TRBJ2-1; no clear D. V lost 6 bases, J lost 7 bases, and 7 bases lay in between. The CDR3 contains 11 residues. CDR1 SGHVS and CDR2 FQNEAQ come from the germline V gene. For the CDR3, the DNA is TGTGCCAGCAGGTGGGGTAATGAGCAGTTCTTC. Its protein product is CASRWGNEQFF.

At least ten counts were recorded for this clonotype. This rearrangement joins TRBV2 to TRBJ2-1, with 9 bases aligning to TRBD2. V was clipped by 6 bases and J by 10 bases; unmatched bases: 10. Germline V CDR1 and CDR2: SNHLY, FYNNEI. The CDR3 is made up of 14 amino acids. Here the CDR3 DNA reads TGTGCCAGCAGCCCGGGACTAGCCTCAGGGGAGCAGTTCTTC. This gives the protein CASSPGLASGEQFF.

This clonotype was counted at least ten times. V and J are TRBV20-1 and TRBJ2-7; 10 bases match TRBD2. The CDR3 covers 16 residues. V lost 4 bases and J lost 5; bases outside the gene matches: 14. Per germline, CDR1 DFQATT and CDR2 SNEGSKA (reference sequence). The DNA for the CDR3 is TGCAGTGCTACCGCGGTGACTAGCGGGCCGAGCGACGAGCAGTACTTC. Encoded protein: CSATAVTSGPSDEQYF.

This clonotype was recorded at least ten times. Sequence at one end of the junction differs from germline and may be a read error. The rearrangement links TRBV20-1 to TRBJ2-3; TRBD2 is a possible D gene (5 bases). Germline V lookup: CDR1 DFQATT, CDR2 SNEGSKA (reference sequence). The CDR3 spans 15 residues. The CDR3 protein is CSARDPTTGSDTQYF. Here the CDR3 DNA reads TGCAGTGCTCGAGACCCGACCACGGGGTCAGATACGCAGTATTTT.

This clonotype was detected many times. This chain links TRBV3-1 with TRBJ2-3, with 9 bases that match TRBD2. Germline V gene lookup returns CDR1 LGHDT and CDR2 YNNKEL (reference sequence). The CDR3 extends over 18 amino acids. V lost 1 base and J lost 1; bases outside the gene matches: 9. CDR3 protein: CASSQGLAGLRGTDTQYF. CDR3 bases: TGTGCCAGCAGCCAAGGTCTAGCGGGGCTCAGGGGCACAGATACGCAGTATTTT.

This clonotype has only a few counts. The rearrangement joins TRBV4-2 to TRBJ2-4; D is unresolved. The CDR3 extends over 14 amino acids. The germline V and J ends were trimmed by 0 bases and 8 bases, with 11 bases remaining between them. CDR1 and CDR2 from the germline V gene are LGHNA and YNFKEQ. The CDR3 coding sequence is TGTGCCAGCAGCCAAGACTGGGGAATTGACATTCAGTACTTC. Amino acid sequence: CASSQDWGIDIQYF.

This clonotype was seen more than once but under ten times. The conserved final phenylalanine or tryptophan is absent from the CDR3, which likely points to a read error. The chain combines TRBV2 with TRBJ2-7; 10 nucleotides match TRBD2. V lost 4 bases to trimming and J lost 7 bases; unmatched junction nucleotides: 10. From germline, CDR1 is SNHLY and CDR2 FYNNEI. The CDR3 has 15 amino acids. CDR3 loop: CASSVLAGSGGEQYL. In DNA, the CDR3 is TGTGCCAGCAGTGTACTAGCGGGGTCGGGGGGGGAGCAGTACTTA.

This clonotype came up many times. The CDR3 reads CASSFFRGNTEAFF. As DNA, the CDR3 is TGTGCCAGCAGTTTTTTCAGGGGGAACACTGAAGCTTTCTTT. The rearrangement joins TRBV28 to TRBJ1-1; maybe TRBD1 (6 bases). The CDR3 runs to 14 residues. V shed 3 bases and J shed 1 base, with 9 bases lying between them. Germline lookup yields CDR1 MDHEN and CDR2 SYDVKM.

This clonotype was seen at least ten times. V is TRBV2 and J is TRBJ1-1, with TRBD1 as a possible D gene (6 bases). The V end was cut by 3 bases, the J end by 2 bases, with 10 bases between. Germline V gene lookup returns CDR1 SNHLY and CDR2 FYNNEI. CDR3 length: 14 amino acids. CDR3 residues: CASSEPGTNTEAFF. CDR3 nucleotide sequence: TGTGCCAGCAGTGAGCCCGGGACAAACACTGAAGCTTTCTTT.